These 14 T cell receptor beta chains originate from one sample sequenced in a study of vaccination effects on CD4 cells after COVID-19. Clones were sequenced by immunoSEQ multiplex PCR, and TCRdb holds only the in-frame ones, with some missing. The data hold around 50,000 clones, with about 70% observed a single time. These receptors have no known antigen. Following culture for 9 to 11 days, CD4+ T cells were isolated. Each participant was given two doses of one vaccine (BNT162b2 or mRNA-1273). The specimen comprised CD4+ T cells from PBMCs cultured without peptide, sampled after COVID-19 vaccination. The receptor source for this set is a human donor who received a COVID-19 vaccine.

J is TRBJ1-2 and V is TRBV7-8, with a weak D call TRBD1 (6 bases). The CDR3 has 14 residues. The germline V gene encodes CDR1 SGHVS and CDR2 FQNEAQ. V was pared by 0 bases and J by 3 bases, with 8 bases between. CDR3 sequence (DNA): TGTGCCAGCAGCTTAGCGAGGACAGACTATGGCTACACCTTC. Translation gives CASSLARTDYGYTF.

The chain has TRBV5-1 and TRBJ1-6; D is uncertain. CDR1 is SGHRS and CDR2 is YFSETQ in the germline V gene. V gave up 0 bases and J gave up 8 bases, with 12 bases separating them. The CDR3 runs 15 residues. Written as DNA, the CDR3 is TGCGCCAGCAGCTTGGGTCAGGCTGTGGATTCACCCCTCCACTTT. It is translated as CASSLGQAVDSPLHF.

This clone has only a few counts. The CDR3 here is CASRAGALTDTQYF. The CDR3 DNA sequence: TGTGCCAGCAGGGCAGGGGCGCTTACAGATACGCAGTATTTT. This rearrangement joins TRBV9 to TRBJ2-3; tentatively, D is TRBD1 (6 bases). The V gene's germline CDR1 is SGDLS and CDR2 YYNGEE. There are 14 residues in the CDR3. Trimming removed 5 bases at V and 3 bases at J, with 13 bases between.

The chain has TRBV5-1 and TRBJ2-1; possible D gene TRBD2, 5 bases. This CDR3 contains 13 residues. V was pared by 4 bases and J by 7 bases, with 12 bases between. Germline lookup yields CDR1 SGHRS and CDR2 YFSETQ. DNA of the CDR3: TGCGCCAGCAGCCCCCACAGACTAAATGAGCAGTTCTTC. It encodes CASSPHRLNEQFF.

This chain's CDR3 is CASSWGGVSGKNEQFF. The CDR3 DNA follows: TGTGCCAGCAGTTGGGGGGGGGTAAGCGGGAAGAATGAGCAGTTCTTC. The chain links TRBV6-2 or TRBV6-3 to TRBJ2-1, with TRBD2 matching 7 bases. Germline-derived CDR1 and CDR2 are MNHEY and SVGEGT. CDR3 length equals 16 residues. V shed 4 bases and J 7 bases; nucleotides not matched to a gene: 13.

The J gene is TRBJ2-1, the V gene TRBV9; D might be TRBD1 or TRBD2, each matching 5 bases. Germline V CDR1 and CDR2: SGDLS, YYNGEE. V was pared by 1 base and J by 4 bases, with 21 bases between. There are 18 residues in the CDR3. CDR3 DNA sequence: TGTGCCAGCAGCGTACGAACACAGGAGCAGACGGGGTACAATGAGCAGTTCTTC. It encodes CASSVRTQEQTGYNEQFF.

The chain links TRBV14 to TRBJ1-5; no clear D gene. Deletions cut 3 bases from V and 0 bases from J, with 3 bases between. The CDR3 consists of 13 residues. Germline assignment: CDR1 SGHDN and CDR2 FVKESK. CDR3 in amino acids: CASSHVSNQPQHF. CDR3 DNA: TGTGCCAGCAGCCATGTTAGCAATCAGCCCCAGCATTTT.

The chain uses TRBV6-5 and TRBJ1-6; 7 bases are a match to TRBD1. Germline CDR1 reads MNHEY; CDR2 reads SVGAGI. The J segment lost 8 bases and the V segment lost 5 bases, leaving 9 bases of the junction unmatched. The length of the CDR3 is 15 residues. The CDR3 reads CASSTTGRGYSPLHF. In nucleotides, the CDR3 is TGTGCCAGCAGTACGACAGGGCGGGGATATTCACCCCTCCACTTT.

This sequence joins TRBV14 and TRBJ1-1; D unclear. The germline gives CDR1 SGHDN, CDR2 FVKESK. V shed 0 bases and J shed 1 base, with 12 bases lying between them. This CDR3 is 16 amino acids long. The CDR3 sequence: CASSQDFGTWNTEAFF. Here the CDR3 DNA reads TGTGCCAGCAGCCAAGATTTCGGAACCTGGAACACTGAAGCTTTCTTT.

This chain links TRBV4-1 with TRBJ2-1; 14 nucleotides line up with TRBD2. The V and J ends lost 2 bases and 10 bases, in that order; junction bases with no gene match: 10. Germline-derived CDR1 and CDR2 are MGHRA and YSYEKL. The CDR3 is made up of 17 amino acids. The CDR3 is CASSQPRLAGGPGEQFF. The CDR3 region has the DNA TGCGCCAGCAGCCAACCTAGACTAGCGGGGGGGCCGGGGGAGCAGTTCTTC.

This clone was counted a few times. The rearrangement links TRBV2 to TRBJ1-1; weak D call: TRBD1 (6 bases). V lost 5 bases and J lost 11, with 12 bases in between. The CDR3 has 11 amino acids. Germline CDR1 reads SNHLY; CDR2 reads FYNNEI. The CDR3 nucleotides are TGTGCCAGCAGTACAGGGTTGGTGGCTTTCTTT. It codes for CASSTGLVAFF.

This clone was recorded a few times. The chain employs TRBV27 and TRBJ1-5, with D unresolved. The CDR3 totals 16 residues. Germline CDR1 and CDR2: MNHEY and SMNVEV (reference sequence). Deletions cut 5 bases from V and 3 bases from J, with 17 bases between. CDR3 residues: CASSRTKTGDNQPQHF. The CDR3 nucleotides are TGTGCCAGCAGTCGCACGAAGACCGGGGACAATCAGCCCCAGCATTTT.

The V gene is TRBV2, the J gene TRBJ2-5, with D possibly being TRBD1 or TRBD2 (6 bases each). Germline values: CDR1 SNHLY, CDR2 FYNNEI. The CDR3 runs to 13 residues. V was pared by 6 bases and J by 5 bases, with 13 bases between. The CDR3 DNA follows: TGTGCCAGCAGCCTCCTAGGGGGGGAGACCCAGTACTTC. Amino acid sequence: CASSLLGGETQYF.

The rearrangement uses TRBV19 and TRBJ1-2; 8 bases agree with TRBD1. Germline lookup yields CDR1 LNHDA and CDR2 SQIVND (reference sequence). The junction had 13 bases not matched to a gene; V was cut back by 4 bases and J by 6 bases. This CDR3 comprises 16 residues. The CDR3 coding sequence is TGTGCCAGTAGTACCCCTCTGGGGTCCAGGGGGCATGGCTACACCTTC. This sequence encodes CASSTPLGSRGHGYTF.